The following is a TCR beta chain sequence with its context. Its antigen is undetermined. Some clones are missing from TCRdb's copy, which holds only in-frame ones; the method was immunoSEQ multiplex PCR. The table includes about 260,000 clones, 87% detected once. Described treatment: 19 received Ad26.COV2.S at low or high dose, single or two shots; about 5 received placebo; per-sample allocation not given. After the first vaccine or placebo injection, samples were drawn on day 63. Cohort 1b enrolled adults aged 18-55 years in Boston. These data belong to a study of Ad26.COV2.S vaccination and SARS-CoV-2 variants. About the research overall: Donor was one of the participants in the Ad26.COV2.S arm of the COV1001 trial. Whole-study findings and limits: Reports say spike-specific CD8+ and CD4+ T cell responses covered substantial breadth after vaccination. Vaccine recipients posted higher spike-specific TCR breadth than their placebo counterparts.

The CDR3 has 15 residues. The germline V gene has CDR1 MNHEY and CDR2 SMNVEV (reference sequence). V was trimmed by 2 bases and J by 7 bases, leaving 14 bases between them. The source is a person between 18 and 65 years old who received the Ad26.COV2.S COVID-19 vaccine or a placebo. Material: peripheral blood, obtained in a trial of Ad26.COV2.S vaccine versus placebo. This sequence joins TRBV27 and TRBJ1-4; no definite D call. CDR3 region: CASSLRWTRAEKLFF. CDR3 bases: TGTGCCAGCAGTTTAAGGTGGACCCGAGCTGAAAAACTGTTTTTT.